This TCR beta chain stems from a study of shared clonotypes between healthy human individuals. Study context: For every donor, three CD4 naive, three CD4 memory, two CD8 naive and one CD8 memory plates were used. The study, taken as a whole, reports: Among donors, clonotype sharing was expected to be affected by sequencing depth.

Of note for this clone: Its specificity is not known.

The deep-level immunoSEQ assay was used. Sequencing was performed with immunoSEQ multiplex PCR; in TCRdb, only in-frame clones are kept and a portion is missing. The table lists roughly 2.6 million clones, just over 90% of them singletons. Germline loops: CDR1 KGHSH, CDR2 LQKENI. The CDR3 is 16 amino acids. After removal of 6 bases from V and 4 bases from J, the junction contained 12 bases not matched to a gene. The sequencing sample was made of naive CD4+ T cells sorted from blood. As to subset: CD45RA+ positively selected. This chain connects TRBV18 to TRBJ1-5, with TRBD1 matching over 7 bases. The TCR was taken from a man aged 18 to 30 in good health. In nucleotides, the CDR3 is TGTGCCAGCTCGCTTATAGGGGGCAGGTGGAATCAGCCCCAGCATTTT. As protein: CASSLIGGRWNQPQHF.